This TCR beta chain is drawn from a study of early T cells in non-severe SARS-CoV-2 infection (TCRdb year 2021). Concerning the study at large: Because TCR sequencing relied on bulk RNA taken from unsorted whole blood, pairing of alpha and beta chains was not possible.

Beyond this particular receptor, the publication reports: VDJdb matching was skewed toward anti-spike CD8 responses, so virus-specific expansions were likely underestimated and private and CD4 specificities were missed.

Receptors were amplified or captured by 5' RACE. Reads for this sample came from a NextSeq 500. In the TCR library protocol, unique molecular identifiers were attached to individual cDNA molecules to correct for PCR bias and sequencing error. Both TCR alpha and beta chains were sequenced, and tight co-correlation was observed between alpha and beta sequence abundances in each sample. The study's processing was this. Decombinator V4 was used to annotate TCR sequences for V gene, J gene and CDR3. Expanded TCRs were defined as changing significantly between any two time points under a Poisson model with p below 0.0001. TCR abundances were normalised to the total number of TCRs sequenced per sample and expressed as counts per million. TRAV1-2 paired with TRAJ12, TRAJ20 or TRAJ33 defined MAIT TCRs, while TRAV10 paired with TRAJ18 defined iNKT TCRs. VDJdb, accessed 1 November 2021, was searched for CMV, EBV and SARS-CoV-2 annotated TCRs, with TCRs annotated for multiple antigens excluded. TCRdb trimmed public reads at Q25 via fastp, called clones via MiXCR and kept in-frame beta chains. CDR3 protein duplicates are merged, each entry listing the most common genes and DNA. The V and J calls reflect TCRdb's pipeline rather than the authors' work. This sample gives tens of thousands of distinct CDR3 sequences in total; 10% of them show up just once. The top ten hold around 6.3% of the sample.

Taken from cysteine to phenylalanine, the CDR3 has 16 residues. The retained sequence is limited to the CDR3, 48 bases, with the frame set at the first base. V is trimmed back by 1 base and J by 7 bases, and the junction contains 6 bases that no gene match accounts for. Via the germline V gene (reference sequence), CDR1 is LNHNV and CDR2 YYDKDF. Concerning this clonotype itself: There is no known antigen for this receptor. Per-nucleotide qualities are absent, and no much larger clonotype sits a single base away.

A case-control design nested within a healthcare worker cohort in London, UK, was used, with weekly nasopharyngeal swab PCR tests and blood sampling performed. Healthcare workers were recruited during the week of the UK lockdown, between 23 and 31 March 2020, and followed weekly for up to about 15 weeks. The sequence came from an adult who was a healthcare worker with PCR-confirmed SARS-CoV-2 infection or an uninfected control (not recorded which). The sequencing sample was made of whole blood. The rearranged chain carries TRBV15 and TRBJ2-6, with 8 bases in between that match TRBD1. The nucleotide sequence reads as follows: TGTGCCACCAGCAGAGGAATGACAGGGGTAGCCAACGTCCTGACTTTC. This translates into CATSRGMTGVANVLTF.